These 20 T cell receptor beta chains came from one sample sequenced in a study of T cells in tuberculosis. Libraries were prepared by immunoSEQ multiplex PCR; TCRdb keeps only in-frame clonotypes and omits some of them. Of 30,000 to 40,000 clones listed, over 85% are singletons. As to time point: new active TB diagnosis, blood taken before or within 7 days of starting treatment. The material sequenced was PBMCs, taken at tuberculosis diagnosis. Every receptor here comes from an adult with tuberculosis.

This clone was counted between two and nine times. This chain uses TRBV19 with TRBJ1-2; no clear D gene. V was cut by 6 bases and J by 6 bases, with 5 bases left in between. This CDR3 has 10 amino acids. From germline, CDR1 is LNHDA and CDR2 SQIVND (reference sequence). Written as DNA, the CDR3 is TGTGCCAGTAGCCGCGATGGCTACACCTTC. It translates to CASSRDGYTF.

The rearrangement links TRBV18 to TRBJ2-2; 7 nucleotides align to TRBD2. CDR1 and CDR2 (germline): KGHSH, LQKENI. The CDR3 totals 15 residues. The ends lost 4 bases at V and 4 bases at J; junction bases unmatched: 6. For the CDR3, the DNA is TGTGCCAGCTCACGGGGCGGGAGCGCCACCGGGGAGCTGTTTTTT. Translating gives CASSRGGSATGELFF. Full variable domain (outside the CDR3, taken from reference TRBV18 and TRBJ2-2): NAGVMQNPRHLVRRRGQEARLRCSPMKGHSHVYWYRQLPEEGLKFMVYLQKENIIDESGMPKERFSAEFPKEGPSILRIQQVVRGDSAAYFCASSRGGSATGELFFGEGSRLTVL.

The J gene is TRBJ1-2, the V gene TRBV30, with D possibly TRBD1 on 6 matching bases. This CDR3 is 12 amino acids long. Looked up from germline, CDR1 is GTSNPN and CDR2 is SVGIG (reference sequence). V was shortened by 4 bases and J by 8 bases, with 14 bases between the two germline ends. This CDR3 is CAWNRELRGYTF. CDR3 in DNA: TGTGCCTGGAACAGGGAGCTCAGGGGCTACACCTTC.

This chain joins TRBV5-6 and TRBJ1-1; a weak D match, TRBD1 (5 bases). The CDR3 consists of 16 residues. The V gene lost 1 base and the J gene lost 1 base, with 14 bases spanning the gap. Germline CDR1 reads SGHDT; CDR2 reads YYEEEE. The CDR3 protein is CASSLYFRTTNTEAFF. The CDR3 coding sequence is TGTGCCAGCAGCTTGTATTTCCGGACAACGAACACTGAAGCTTTCTTT.

As to this clone: A read error may produce the germline difference seen at one junction end. This chain joins TRBV29-1 and TRBJ1-1; 8 bases match TRBD1. Germline CDR1 is SQVTM and CDR2 is ANQGSEA. The CDR3 is 15 residues long. The CDR3 nucleotides read TGCAGCGTAGAAGGAGACAGGGGTTTTAGCACTGAAGCTTTCTTT. Translation: CSVEGDRGFSTEAFF. Drawing the rest from reference TRBV29-1 and TRBJ1-1, the complete variable domain is SAVISQKPSRDICQRGTSLTIQCQVDSQVTMMFWYRQQPGQSLTLIATANQGSEATYESGFVIDKFPISRPNLTFSTLTVSNMSPEDSSIYLCSVEGDRGFSTEAFFGQGTRLTVV.

CDR3 in amino acids: CAISESRVGNQPQHF. In DNA, the CDR3 is TGTGCCATCAGTGAGTCGCGGGTTGGCAATCAGCCCCAGCATTTT. This chain connects TRBV10-3 to TRBJ1-5; D unclear. Trimming took off 0 bases at V and 2 bases at J, with 8 bases between the two ends. This CDR3 has 15 amino acids. Germline assignment: CDR1 ENHRY and CDR2 SYGVKD.

V usage is TRBV4-2 and J usage is TRBJ1-4; the D gene is possibly TRBD1 (5 bases). Germline-derived CDR1 and CDR2 are LGHNA and YNFKEQ. CDR3 length: 15 amino acids. With 6 bases removed from V and 0 bases from J, the gap between germline ends came to 11 bases. CDR3 in amino acids: CASRGGSATNEKLFF. The CDR3 DNA is TGTGCCAGCAGGGGGGGATCGGCAACTAATGAAAAACTGTTTTTT.

J is TRBJ1-1 and V is TRBV4-1; TRBD1 might be the D (5 bases). V lost 5 bases and J lost 0, with 10 bases in between. The germline V gene encodes CDR1 MGHRA and CDR2 YSYEKL. The CDR3 totals 14 residues. CDR3 sequence reads: CASSTKGMNTEAFF. As DNA, the CDR3 is TGCGCCAGCAGCACTAAGGGGATGAACACTGAAGCTTTCTTT.

This clone has just one count. Here the CDR3 reads CSVGQGAQETQYF. Written as DNA, the CDR3 is TGCAGCGTTGGGCAGGGGGCCCAAGAGACCCAGTACTTC. The chain employs TRBV29-1 and TRBJ2-5; 8 bases match TRBD1. Looked up from germline, CDR1 is SQVTM and CDR2 is ANQGSEA. The CDR3 totals 13 residues. V lost 4 bases, J lost 1 base, and 2 bases stayed unmatched.

The V call is TRBV18, the J call TRBJ2-7, with 7 bases lining up with TRBD1. Trimming cost V 0 bases and J 3 bases; bases outside gene matches: 2. CDR3 length: 14 residues. Germline values: CDR1 KGHSH, CDR2 LQKENI. As DNA, the CDR3 is TGTGCCAGCTCACCACCGGGACAGAACTACGAGCAGTACTTC. Translating gives CASSPPGQNYEQYF.

This chain joins TRBV5-1 and TRBJ2-3, with 10 nucleotides matching TRBD1. CDR3 length: 14 amino acids. CDR1 SGHRS and CDR2 YFSETQ come from the germline V gene. Losses at the gene ends were 4 bases for V and 6 bases for J; bases not matched to a gene: 5. The CDR3 loop reads CASSPGTGADTQYF. The CDR3 DNA reads TGCGCCAGCAGCCCGGGGACAGGGGCTGATACGCAGTATTTT.

The chain links TRBV19 to TRBJ2-7; the D is unclear. The germline V and J ends were trimmed by 7 bases and 7 bases, with 5 bases remaining between them. Germline V gene sequence: CDR1 LNHDA, CDR2 SQIVND (reference sequence). CDR3 length equals 9 residues. CDR3 amino acids: CASTGEQYF. CDR3 DNA sequence: TGTGCCAGTACAGGAGAGCAGTACTTC.

This clone has just a few counts. The rearrangement uses TRBV28 and TRBJ1-2; D may be TRBD1 (5 bases). V was cut by 6 bases and J by 0 bases, with 8 bases left in between. CDR3 size: 13 residues. Germline lookup yields CDR1 MDHEN and CDR2 SYDVKM. CDR3 nucleotides: TGTGCCAGCAGGGAGACAGCTAACTATGGCTACACCTTC. Its translation is CASRETANYGYTF.

J is TRBJ2-2 and V is TRBV10-3, with TRBD2 matching 8 bases. The CDR3 extends over 17 amino acids. J lost 2 bases, V lost 10 bases, and 15 bases had no gene match. CDR1 ENHRY and CDR2 SYGVKD come from the germline V gene. The CDR3 spells CATSALSGGSNTGELFF. The CDR3, as DNA: TGTGCCACCAGCGCCCTCAGCGGGGGCTCTAACACCGGGGAGCTGTTTTTT.

The chain employs TRBV5-1 and TRBJ1-1; tentative D call: TRBD1 (6 bases). Germline assignment: CDR1 SGHRS and CDR2 YFSETQ. With 0 bases removed from V and 4 bases from J, the gap between germline ends came to 13 bases. The CDR3 has 15 residues. CDR3 DNA sequence: TGCGCCAGCAGCTTGGCCGTGGGGGCGCGCACTGAAGCTTTCTTT. It translates to CASSLAVGARTEAFF. The full variable domain, with the rest looked up from reference TRBV5-1 and TRBJ1-1, is KAGVTQTPRYLIKTRGQQVTLSCSPISGHRSVSWYQQTPGQGLQFLFEYFSETQRNKGNFPGRFSGRQFSNSRSEMNVSTLELGDSALYLCASSLAVGARTEAFFGQGTRLTVV.

The gene calls are TRBV27 and TRBJ2-1, with no clear D. Trimming removed 5 bases at V and 2 bases at J, with 10 bases between. Germline V CDR1 and CDR2: MNHEY, SMNVEV (reference sequence). This CDR3 is 14 amino acids long. The CDR3 region is CASSLQSPYNEQFF. In DNA, the CDR3 is TGTGCCAGCAGTCTACAGAGTCCCTACAATGAGCAGTTCTTC.

V usage is TRBV28 and J usage is TRBJ1-5, with 7 positions matching TRBD1. CDR3 length equals 16 residues. Germline CDR1 is MDHEN and CDR2 is SYDVKM. Trimming cost V 5 bases and J 0 bases; bases outside gene matches: 7. The CDR3 nucleotides are TGTGCCAGCAGTCTTTCTACAGGGGCTAGCAATCAGCCCCAGCATTTT. It is translated as CASSLSTGASNQPQHF.

The chain joins TRBV2 to TRBJ2-5, with 12 bases that match TRBD2. The ends lost 6 bases at V and 2 bases at J; junction bases unmatched: 1. The length of the CDR3 is 14 residues. Germline-derived CDR1 and CDR2 are SNHLY and FYNNEI. The CDR3 sequence: CASRGLAGQETQYF. In DNA, the CDR3 is TGTGCCAGCAGGGGACTAGCGGGTCAAGAGACCCAGTACTTC.

V gene TRBV27 combines with J gene TRBJ2-2; TRBD2 matches at 12 bases. The CDR3 extends over 16 amino acids. V lost 5 bases to trimming and J lost 8 bases; unmatched junction nucleotides: 9. Per germline, CDR1 MNHEY and CDR2 SMNVEV (reference sequence). This chain's CDR3 is CASSRLAGAGSGELFF. As DNA, the CDR3 is TGTGCCAGCAGTCGACTAGCGGGGGCCGGAAGTGGGGAGCTGTTTTTT.

The rearrangement joins TRBV4-1 to TRBJ2-7; TRBD1 aligns across 8 bases. This CDR3 spans 15 amino acids. The ends lost 0 bases at V and 10 bases at J; junction bases unmatched: 11. Germline loops: CDR1 MGHRA, CDR2 YSYEKL. CDR3 amino acids: CASSQDIGTGQGQYF. The CDR3 region has the DNA TGCGCCAGCAGCCAAGATATCGGGACAGGTCAGGGCCAGTACTTC.